Listed below are T cell receptor beta chains from one sample, sequenced in a study of T-cell memory formation after mild COVID-19. TCRdb re-called the 5' RACE reads with MiXCR, one entry per CDR3 protein. There are around 450,000 distinct CDR3 sequences in the sample; 20% occur only once, and roughly 8% lies in the top ten. Sequenced: PBMCs or a T cell subset sorted from them (not recorded which). These receptor sequences come from an adult woman who had mild COVID-19 (a few samples of this study predate the infection). Cell type and time point are not known. Both conserved end residues are part of each CDR3. Each record gives: CDR3 length, D gene, clone size, V gene, J gene, CDR3 protein, CDR3 DNA. D genes are given only for firm matches. Part of the rows lack a size; the others show once, few, many or a class for expanded clones.

length: 14
D: TRBD1
size: .
V: TRBV12-3/TRBV12-4
J: TRBJ1-5
CDR3: CASSFWTGGQPQHF
DNA: TGTGCCAGCAGTTTCTGGACAGGGGGTCAGCCCCAGCATTTT

length: 14
D: .
size: .
V: TRBV29-1
J: TRBJ2-3
CDR3: CSVTPQSVPDTQYF
DNA: TGCAGCGTTACCCCCCAGAGTGTGCCTGATACGCAGTATTTT

length: 14
D: .
size: .
V: TRBV5-1
J: TRBJ1-1
CDR3: CASSIGRGDTEAFF
DNA: TGCGCCAGCAGCATAGGGAGGGGTGACACTGAAGCTTTCTTT

length: 14
D: .
size: .
V: TRBV29-1
J: TRBJ2-7
CDR3: CSVGGGQAQAEQYF
DNA: TGCAGCGTTGGTGGTGGGCAGGCCCAAGCCGAGCAGTACTTC

length: 13
D: .
size: .
V: TRBV7-9
J: TRBJ2-1
CDR3: CASSRGGSNEQFF
DNA: TGTGCCAGCAGCCGGGGTGGGTCCAATGAGCAGTTCTTC

length: 14
D: TRBD1
size: .
V: TRBV30
J: TRBJ2-7
CDR3: CAWATGVGSYEQYF
DNA: TGTGCCTGGGCGACAGGGGTCGGTTCCTACGAGCAGTACTTC

length: 13
D: TRBD1
size: .
V: TRBV28
J: TRBJ2-7
CDR3: CASSEGQRYEQYF
DNA: TGTGCCAGCAGCGAGGGACAGCGCTACGAGCAGTACTTC

length: 15
D: .
size: many
V: TRBV7-7
J: TRBJ2-3
CDR3: CASGMGGRGMDTQYF
DNA: TGTGCCAGCGGAATGGGGGGCAGGGGGATGGATACGCAGTATTTT

length: 16
D: TRBD2
size: .
V: TRBV7-3
J: TRBJ2-5
CDR3: CASSSGLAGGQETQYF
DNA: TGTGCCAGCAGCTCGGGACTAGCGGGAGGTCAAGAGACCCAGTACTTC

length: 11
D: .
size: .
V: TRBV6-2/TRBV6-3
J: TRBJ1-1
CDR3: CASSSRAEAFF
DNA: TGTGCCAGCAGTTCTCGAGCCGAAGCTTTCTTT